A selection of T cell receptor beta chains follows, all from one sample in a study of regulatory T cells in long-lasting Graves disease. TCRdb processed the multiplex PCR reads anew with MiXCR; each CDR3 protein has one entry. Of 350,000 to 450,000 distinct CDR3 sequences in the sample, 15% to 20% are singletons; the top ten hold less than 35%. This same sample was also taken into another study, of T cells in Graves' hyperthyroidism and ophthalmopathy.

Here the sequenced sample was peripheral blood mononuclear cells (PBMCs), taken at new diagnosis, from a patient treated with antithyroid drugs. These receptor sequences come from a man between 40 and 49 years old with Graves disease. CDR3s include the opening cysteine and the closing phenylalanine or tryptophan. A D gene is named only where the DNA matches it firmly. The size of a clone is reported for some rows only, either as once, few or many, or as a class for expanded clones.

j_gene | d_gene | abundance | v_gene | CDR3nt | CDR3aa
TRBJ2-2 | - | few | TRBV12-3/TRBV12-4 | TGTGCCAGCAGCTTCTATTCCGGGGAGCTGTTTTTT | CASSFYSGELFF
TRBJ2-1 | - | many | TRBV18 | TGTGCCAGCTCCCCCACAGGGAGTAGGTACAATGAGCAGTTCTTC | CASSPTGSRYNEQFF
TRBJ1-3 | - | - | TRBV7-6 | TGTGCCAGCAGCTTAGGTGGCCTCTCTGGAAACACCATATATTTT | CASSLGGLSGNTIYF
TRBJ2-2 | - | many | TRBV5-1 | TGCGCCAGCAACCCACAGGGTGGCACCGGGGAGCTGTTTTTT | CASNPQGGTGELFF
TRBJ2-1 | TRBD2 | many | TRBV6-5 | TGTGCCAGCAGTTACCGCCGTTTAGCGGGGGGGGACAATGAGCAGTTCTTC | CASSYRRLAGGDNEQFF
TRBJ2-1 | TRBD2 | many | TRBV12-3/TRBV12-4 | TGTGCCAGCAGTCCTTGGCGGGGGGCCTACAATGAGCAGTTCTTC | CASSPWRGAYNEQFF
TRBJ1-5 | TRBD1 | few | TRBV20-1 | TGCAGTCTTAGCTCGGACAGGGGATTGGGAAGCAATCAGCCCCAGCATTTT | CSLSSDRGLGSNQPQHF
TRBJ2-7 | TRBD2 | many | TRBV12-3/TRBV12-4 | TGTGCCAGCAGTTTTTGGGTCGGGGGGGTCCTCGAGCAGTACTTC | CASSFWVGGVLEQYF
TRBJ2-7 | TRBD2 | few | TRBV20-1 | TGCAGTGCCCGACTAGCGGGGGGGCCCCCACACGAGCAGTACTTC | CSARLAGGPPHEQYF
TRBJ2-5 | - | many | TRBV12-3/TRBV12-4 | TGTGCCAGCAGAGAAGGGACATTCGGAGGGGAGACCCAGTACTTC | CASREGTFGGETQYF
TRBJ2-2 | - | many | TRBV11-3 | TGTGCCAGCAGCCTCACGGACAGCACCGGGGAGCTGTTTTTT | CASSLTDSTGELFF
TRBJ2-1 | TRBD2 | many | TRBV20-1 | TGCAGTGCTGCTGGGACTCTGAGAGGACTAGCGGGGGGGCATGAGCAGTTCTTC | CSAAGTLRGLAGGHEQFF
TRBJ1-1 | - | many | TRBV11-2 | TGTGCCAGCAGCTTAGTGGGCACTGAAGCTTTCTTT | CASSLVGTEAFF
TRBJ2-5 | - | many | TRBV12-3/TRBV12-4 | TGTGCCAGCAGCACGACCCAAGAGACCCAGTACTTC | CASSTTQETQYF
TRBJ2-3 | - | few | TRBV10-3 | TGTGCCACCATGGATTGGAGCACAGATACGCAGTATTTT | CATMDWSTDTQYF
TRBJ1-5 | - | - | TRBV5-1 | TGCGCCAGCAGCTTTGACAGAGATCAGCCCCAGCGTTTT | CASSFDRDQPQRF
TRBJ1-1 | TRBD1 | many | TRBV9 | TGTGCCAGCAGCCCCGACCCCGGGACAGGGTATAACACTGAAGCTTTCTTT | CASSPDPGTGYNTEAFF
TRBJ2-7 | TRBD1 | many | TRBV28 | TGTGCCAGCAGTTTGCCAGGGGGTAGCGTCGGCTACGAGCAGTACTTC | CASSLPGGSVGYEQYF
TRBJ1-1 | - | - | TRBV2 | TGTGCCAGCAGTGAACTAGGGTGGAACACTGAAGCTTTCTTT | CASSELGWNTEAFF
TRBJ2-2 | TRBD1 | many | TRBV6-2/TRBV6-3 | TGTGCCAGCAGTAACACAGGGGATAACACCGGGGAGCTGTTTTTT | CASSNTGDNTGELFF
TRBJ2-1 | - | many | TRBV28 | TGTGCCAGCAGTTTTTCCGTGGGAAGTGTCCTTTCCTACAATGAGCAGTTCTTC | CASSFSVGSVLSYNEQFF
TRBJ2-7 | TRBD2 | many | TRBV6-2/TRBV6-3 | TGTGCCAGCGAACTAGCGGGGGCCTCATACGAGCAGTACTTC | CASELAGASYEQYF
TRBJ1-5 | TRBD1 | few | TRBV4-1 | TGCGCCAGCAGCCATTTTGCTCCGGGACAGGGACGCAATCAGCCCCAGCATTTT | CASSHFAPGQGRNQPQHF
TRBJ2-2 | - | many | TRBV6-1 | TGTGCCAGCAGTGATTTACACTTTCGGGGCGGGGAGCTGTTTTTT | CASSDLHFRGGELFF
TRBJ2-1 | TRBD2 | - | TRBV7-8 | TGTGCCAGCAGCTCCCTTACTAGCGCAGATGAGCAGTTCTTC | CASSSLTSADEQFF
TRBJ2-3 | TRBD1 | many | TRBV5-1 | TGCGCCAGCAGCTGGGGACAGGGGGCTCATACGCAGTATTTT | CASSWGQGAHTQYF
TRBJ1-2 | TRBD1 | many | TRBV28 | TGTGCCAGCCGCACGGGACAGGACTATGGCTACACCTTC | CASRTGQDYGYTF
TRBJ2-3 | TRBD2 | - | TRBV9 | TGTGCCAGCAGCGTAGCGGGGGGGCGGAGCACAGATACGCAGTATTTT | CASSVAGGRSTDTQYF
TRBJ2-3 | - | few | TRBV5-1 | TGCGCCAGCAGCTTGGACGTGTTGACAGATACGCAGTATTTT | CASSLDVLTDTQYF
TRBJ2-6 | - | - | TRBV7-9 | TGTGCCAGCAGACGTAATCTGTACAGGGCCGACGAGTCTGGGGCCAACGTCCTGACTTTC | CASRRNLYRADESGANVLTF
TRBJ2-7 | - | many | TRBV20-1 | TGCAGTGCACCCGTTTACCCTAGCTCCTACGAGCAGTACTTC | CSAPVYPSSYEQYF
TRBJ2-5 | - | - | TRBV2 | TGTGCCAGCAGTGAAGGAGCGACAGCCCAAGAGACCCAGTACTTC | CASSEGATAQETQYF
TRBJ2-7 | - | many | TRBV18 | TGTGCCAGCTCACTGATCGACAGTGAAGTCGAGCAGTACTTC | CASSLIDSEVEQYF
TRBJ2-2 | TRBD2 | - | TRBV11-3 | TGTGCCAGCAGCTCCGGGACTAGGGCCGGGGAGCTGTTTTTT | CASSSGTRAGELFF
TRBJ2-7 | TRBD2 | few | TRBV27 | TGTGCCAGCCAACCAGCGGGGGGGACTACCGGTTACGAGCAGTACTTC | CASQPAGGTTGYEQYF
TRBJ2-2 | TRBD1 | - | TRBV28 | TGTGCCAGCAGTTTTTGGCAGGGGGCCGGGGAGCTGTTTTTT | CASSFWQGAGELFF
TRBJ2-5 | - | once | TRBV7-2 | - | CASTRAVRRIETQYF
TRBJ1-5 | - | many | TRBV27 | TGTGCCGGCAGTTTACATCAGGGAGATCAGCCCCAGCATTTT | CAGSLHQGDQPQHF
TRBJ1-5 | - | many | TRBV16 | TGTGCCAGCAGCCAATGGGGAAAGGAAGGATTGGTGGGGATGTCGCCCCAGCATTTT | CASSQWGKEGLVGMSPQHF
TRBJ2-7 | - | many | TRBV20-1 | TGCAGTGCTAGATACCGTTACGAGCAGTACTTC | CSARYRYEQYF
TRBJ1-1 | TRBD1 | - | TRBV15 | TGTGCCACCAGCAGGATACCGACAGGGGGCAACACTGAAGCTTTCTTT | CATSRIPTGGNTEAFF
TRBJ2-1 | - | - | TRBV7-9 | TGTGCCAGCAGCGGAACAGGGAATTCCTACAATGAGCAGTTCTTC | CASSGTGNSYNEQFF
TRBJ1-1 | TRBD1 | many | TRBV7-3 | TGTGCCAGCAGCTTAGGGGGACAGGGTAACACTGAAGCTTTCTTT | CASSLGGQGNTEAFF
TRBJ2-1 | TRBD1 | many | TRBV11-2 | TGTGCCAGCAGCGTAAGGGACAGCAATGAGCAGTTCTTC | CASSVRDSNEQFF
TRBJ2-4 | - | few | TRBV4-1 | TGCGCCAGCAGCCACCCCTTGGGGGTGTATGGAAACATTCAGTACTTC | CASSHPLGVYGNIQYF
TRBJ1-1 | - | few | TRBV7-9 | TGTGCCAGCAGCCGTTGGGGGAGGGACACTGAAGCTTTCTTT | CASSRWGRDTEAFF
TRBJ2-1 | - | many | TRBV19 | TGTGCCAGTAGTCCCACAGCCATCAATGAGCAGTTCTTC | CASSPTAINEQFF
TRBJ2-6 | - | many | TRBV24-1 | TGTGCCACCAGTAACGGGGCCAACGTCCTGACTTTC | CATSNGANVLTF
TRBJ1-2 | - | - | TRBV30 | TGTGCCGGCCAGGGTTCGGAAGGCTACACCTTC | CAGQGSEGYTF
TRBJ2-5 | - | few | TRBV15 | TGTGCCACCAGCAGAGTTTCAAGACAAGAGACCCAGTACTTC | CATSRVSRQETQYF
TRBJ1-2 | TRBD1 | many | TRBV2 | TGTGCCAGCAGTGAATCAAACAGGGGTGACTATGGCTACACCTTC | CASSESNRGDYGYTF
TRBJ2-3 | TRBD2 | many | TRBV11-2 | TGTGCCAGCAGCTTTCCGGGGGGGCCGACAGATACGCAGTATTTT | CASSFPGGPTDTQYF
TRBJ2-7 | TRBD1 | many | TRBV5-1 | TGCGCCAGCAGTCGGCATAAACAGGGGAATGAGCAGTACTTC | CASSRHKQGNEQYF
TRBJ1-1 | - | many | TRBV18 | TGTGCCAGCTCAACGGGGGGGGATGACACTGAAGCTTTCTTT | CASSTGGDDTEAFF